The clone carrying this T cell receptor (beta chain) was recorded at least ten times. Next came a second PCR, run for roughly 6 to 11 cycles, which used a sample-barcoded 5' primer along with a J-beta primer mix. TCRdb recomputed calls from the 5' RACE reads with MiXCR, one row per CDR3 protein. The repertoire has 550,000 to 750,000 distinct CDR3 sequences, more than 20% of them found once; the top ten carry roughly 3.6%. The CDR3 covers 16 residues. V lost 5 bases, J lost 1 base, and 6 bases stayed unmatched. Germline V lookup: CDR1 SGHTA, CDR2 FQGTGA. Extracted total RNA amounted to at least 5.5 micrograms for each sample. This entry is derived from a study of blood T cells in healthy people across ages.

V gene TRBV7-3 combines with J gene TRBJ2-1, with 9 bases lining up with TRBD2. This clonotype was obtained from a man between 65 and 85 years old in good health. The specimen sequenced was blood. The CDR3 DNA reads TGTGCCAGCAGCGTCTCTAGCGGGATATCCTACAATGAGCAGTTCTTC. Its protein is CASSVSSGISYNEQFF.